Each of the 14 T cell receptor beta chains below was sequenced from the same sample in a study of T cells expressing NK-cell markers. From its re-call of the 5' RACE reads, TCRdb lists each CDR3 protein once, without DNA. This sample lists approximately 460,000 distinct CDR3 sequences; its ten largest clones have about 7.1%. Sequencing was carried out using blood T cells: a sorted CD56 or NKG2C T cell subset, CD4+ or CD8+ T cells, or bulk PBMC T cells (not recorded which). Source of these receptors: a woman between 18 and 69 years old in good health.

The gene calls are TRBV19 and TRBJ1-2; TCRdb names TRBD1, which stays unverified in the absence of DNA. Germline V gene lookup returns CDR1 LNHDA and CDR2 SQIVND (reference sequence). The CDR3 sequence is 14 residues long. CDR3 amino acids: CASSSTGDNYGYTF.

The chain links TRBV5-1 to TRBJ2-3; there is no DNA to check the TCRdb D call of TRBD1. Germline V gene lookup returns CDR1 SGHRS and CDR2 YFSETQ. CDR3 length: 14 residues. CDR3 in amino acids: CASSLWQGEDTQYF.

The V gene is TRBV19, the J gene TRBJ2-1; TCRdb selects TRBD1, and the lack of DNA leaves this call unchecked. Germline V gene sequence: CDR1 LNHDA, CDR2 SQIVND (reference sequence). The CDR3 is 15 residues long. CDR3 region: CASSIWDNSYNEQFF.

This CDR3 reads CASSLGINEQFF. V gene TRBV28 combines with J gene TRBJ2-1. The germline V gene has CDR1 MDHEN and CDR2 SYDVKM. The CDR3 runs 12 residues.

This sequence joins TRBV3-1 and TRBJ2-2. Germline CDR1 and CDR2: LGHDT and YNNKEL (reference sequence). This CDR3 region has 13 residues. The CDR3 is CASRGEVTGELFF.

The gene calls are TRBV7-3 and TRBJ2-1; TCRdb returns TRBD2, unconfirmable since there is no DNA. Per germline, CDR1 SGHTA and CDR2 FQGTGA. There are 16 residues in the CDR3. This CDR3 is CASSLDSLAAYNEQFF.

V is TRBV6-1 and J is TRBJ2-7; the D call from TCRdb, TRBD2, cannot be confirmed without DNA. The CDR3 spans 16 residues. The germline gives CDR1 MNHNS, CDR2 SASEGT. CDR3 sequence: CASSRGTSGRSYEQYF.

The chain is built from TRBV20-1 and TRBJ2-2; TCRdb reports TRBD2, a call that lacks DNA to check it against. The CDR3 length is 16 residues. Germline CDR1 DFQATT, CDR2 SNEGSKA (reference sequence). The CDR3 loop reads CSAREPGLAHTGELFF.

CDR3 sequence: CSASLSQGRDSPLHF. The gene calls are TRBV20-1 and TRBJ1-6; TCRdb picks TRBD1, but there is no DNA to check that call. This CDR3 is 15 amino acids long. CDR1 DFQATT and CDR2 SNEGSKA come from the germline V gene (reference sequence).

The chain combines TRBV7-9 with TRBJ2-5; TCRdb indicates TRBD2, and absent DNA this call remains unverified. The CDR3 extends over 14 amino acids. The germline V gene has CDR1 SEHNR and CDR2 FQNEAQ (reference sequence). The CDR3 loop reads CASAHPGNQETQYF.

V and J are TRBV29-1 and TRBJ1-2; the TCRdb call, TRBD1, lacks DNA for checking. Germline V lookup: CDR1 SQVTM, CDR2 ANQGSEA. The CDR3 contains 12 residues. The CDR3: CSVEEGLYGYTF.

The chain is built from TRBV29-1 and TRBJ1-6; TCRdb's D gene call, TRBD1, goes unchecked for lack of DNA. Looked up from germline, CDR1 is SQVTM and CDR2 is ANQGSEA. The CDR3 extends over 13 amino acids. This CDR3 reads CSVEDYPGVPLHF.

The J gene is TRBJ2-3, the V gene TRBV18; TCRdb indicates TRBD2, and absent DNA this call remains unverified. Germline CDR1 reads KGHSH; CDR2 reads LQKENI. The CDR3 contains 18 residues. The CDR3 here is CASSRPGLAGGNTDTQYF.

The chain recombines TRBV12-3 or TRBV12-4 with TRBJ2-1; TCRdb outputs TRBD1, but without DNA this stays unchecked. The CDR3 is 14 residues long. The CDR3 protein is CASSLSGRGGEQFF.